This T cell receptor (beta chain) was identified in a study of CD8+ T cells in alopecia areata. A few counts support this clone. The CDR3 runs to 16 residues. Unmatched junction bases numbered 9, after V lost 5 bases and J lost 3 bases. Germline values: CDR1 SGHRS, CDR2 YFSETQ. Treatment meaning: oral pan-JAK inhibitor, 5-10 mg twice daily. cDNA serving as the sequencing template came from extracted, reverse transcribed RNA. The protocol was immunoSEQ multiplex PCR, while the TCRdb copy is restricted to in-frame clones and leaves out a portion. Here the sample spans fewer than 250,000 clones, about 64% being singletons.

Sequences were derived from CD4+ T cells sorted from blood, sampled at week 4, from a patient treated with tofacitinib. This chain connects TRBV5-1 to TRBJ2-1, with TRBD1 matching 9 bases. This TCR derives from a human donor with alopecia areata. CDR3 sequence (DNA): TGCGCCAGCAGGTCGGCGGGGACAGGGATCTACAATGAGCAGTTCTTC. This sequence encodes CASRSAGTGIYNEQFF.